What follows are 25 T cell receptor beta chains derived from one specimen sequenced in a study of neurological immune-mediated disorders. TCRdb itself ran the 5' RACE reads through MiXCR, one entry per CDR3 protein. The table records about 38,000 distinct CDR3 sequences, roughly 4.8% of them present only once. The sample taken for sequencing was CD4+ T cells from blood. The receptor source for this set is a man aged 18 to 30 in good health.

This clonotype was found many times. The J gene is TRBJ2-1, the V gene TRBV28; 12 bases line up with TRBD2. From germline, CDR1 is MDHEN and CDR2 SYDVKM. This CDR3 has 18 residues. V lost 3 bases, J lost 5 bases, and 11 bases stayed unmatched. In DNA form, the CDR3 reads TGTGCCAGCAGTTTGGGACAACTGACTAGCGGGGGCCACAATGAGCAGTTCTTC. Its protein product is CASSLGQLTSGGHNEQFF.

This clonotype showed up many times. V usage is TRBV12-3 or TRBV12-4 and J usage is TRBJ2-5, with 8 bases that match TRBD2. Trimming cost V 7 bases and J 0 bases; bases outside gene matches: 4. The CDR3 is made up of 14 amino acids. Here the CDR3 reads CASNKRGYQETQYF. The CDR3 DNA reads TGTGCCAGCAACAAGCGGGGGTACCAAGAGACCCAGTACTTC.

The sample holds many counts of this clonotype. The V call is TRBV6-5, the J call TRBJ1-5; tentative D call: TRBD1 (6 bases). CDR3 size: 14 residues. V was pared by 6 bases and J by 4 bases, with 13 bases between. Germline CDR1 MNHEY, CDR2 SVGAGI. As DNA, the CDR3 is TGTGCCAGCAGCGAGGACAGCTTAAATCAGCCCCAGCATTTT. This sequence encodes CASSEDSLNQPQHF.

This clonotype came up many times. The chain couples TRBV4-3 to TRBJ2-5, with D possibly TRBD1 on 5 matching bases. The germline gives CDR1 LGHNA, CDR2 YSLEER. The CDR3 spans 15 residues. Trimming cost V 0 bases and J 4 bases, with 12 bases left between them. Here the CDR3 reads CASSQDLDRRETQYF. CDR3 nucleotides: TGCGCCAGCAGCCAAGATCTCGACAGAAGAGAGACCCAGTACTTC.

This clonotype was counted many times. The chain carries TRBV5-1 and TRBJ1-1; maybe TRBD1 (5 bases). Per germline, CDR1 SGHRS and CDR2 YFSETQ. The CDR3 extends over 13 amino acids. The V end was cut by 4 bases, the J end by 7 bases, with 14 bases between. The CDR3 region has the DNA TGCGCCAGCAGCCCTCAGGGACTTAATGAAGCTTTCTTT. Residues: CASSPQGLNEAFF.

There are many counts of this clonotype. This chain uses TRBV6-5 with TRBJ2-7; possible D gene TRBD1, 5 bases. The CDR3 sequence is 13 residues long. Deletions cut 5 bases from V and 4 bases from J, with 12 bases between. CDR1 is MNHEY, CDR2 SVGAGI, per germline. DNA of the CDR3: TGTGCCAGCAGTCCCCCAGGGTCGTACGAGCAGTACTTC. This translates into CASSPPGSYEQYF.

This chain links TRBV20-1 with TRBJ1-1; 7 bases map to TRBD1. This CDR3 region has 13 residues. Germline V gene sequence: CDR1 DFQATT, CDR2 SNEGSKA (reference sequence). The J segment lost 5 bases and the V segment lost 5 bases, leaving 8 bases of the junction unmatched. The CDR3 DNA reads as TGCAGTGCTCGCCCAGGGGGACGAACTGAAGCTTTCTTT. It specifies CSARPGGRTEAFF.

This clonotype was counted many times. The chain couples TRBV12-3 or TRBV12-4 to TRBJ2-4; no clear D gene. This CDR3 has 14 residues. Between the trimmed V and J ends, which lost 3 bases and 0 bases, there was a span of 6 bases. CDR3 amino acids: CASSFSRAKNIQYF. The CDR3 DNA reads as TGTGCCAGCAGTTTCTCTAGAGCCAAAAACATTCAGTACTTC.

The table lists this clonotype with a few counts. CDR3 coding DNA: TGCGCCAGCGGATGGGGGCAGGGGTTGAGGTCCACTGAAGCTTTCTTT. Amino acid sequence: CASGWGQGLRSTEAFF. The chain is built from TRBV5-1 and TRBJ1-1; D may be TRBD1 (6 bases). CDR1 SGHRS and CDR2 YFSETQ come from the germline V gene. The CDR3 totals 16 residues. V shed 7 bases and J shed 4 bases, with 23 bases lying between them.

The table lists this clonotype with many counts. The DNA of the CDR3 is TGCGCCAGCGGCCGGGAGGCCTACGAGCAGTACTTC. This gives the protein CASGREAYEQYF. The J gene is TRBJ2-7, the V gene TRBV5-1; 7 bases agree with TRBD2. With V trimmed by 7 bases and J by 2 bases, 3 bases remained unmatched. CDR3 length equals 12 residues. Germline values: CDR1 SGHRS, CDR2 YFSETQ. The entire variable domain, with the rest obtained from reference TRBV5-1 and TRBJ2-7, is as follows: KAGVTQTPRYLIKTRGQQVTLSCSPISGHRSVSWYQQTPGQGLQFLFEYFSETQRNKGNFPGRFSGRQFSNSRSEMNVSTLELGDSALYLCASGREAYEQYFGPGTRLTVT.

This clonotype was counted at least ten times. The genes are TRBV29-1 and TRBJ2-6; D is ambiguous. CDR3 length: 16 amino acids. The germline V and J ends were trimmed by 2 bases and 0 bases, with 11 bases remaining between them. Germline V gives CDR1 SQVTM, CDR2 ANQGSEA. DNA of the CDR3: TGCAGCGTTGAAAAGGACGTCGACTCTGGGGCCAACGTCCTGACTTTC. Encoded protein: CSVEKDVDSGANVLTF.

The table lists this clonotype with many counts. V and J are TRBV6-5 and TRBJ2-1, with D perhaps TRBD2 (5 bases). In germline, CDR1 is MNHEY, CDR2 SVGAGI. The CDR3 extends over 12 amino acids. Between the trimmed V and J ends, which lost 2 bases and 10 bases, there was a span of 9 bases. The CDR3 reads CASSYPGLEQFF. CDR3 nucleotide sequence: TGTGCCAGCAGTTACCCGGGGTTGGAGCAGTTCTTC.

Many counts were recorded for this clonotype. One end of the junction does not line up with germline, which may come from a read error. This chain connects TRBV20-1 to TRBJ2-5; TRBD1 or TRBD2 may be the D gene (5 bases each). The CDR3 length is 11 residues. CDR1 and CDR2 (germline): DFQATT, SNEGSKA (reference sequence). The CDR3 here is CSARNRDEWRF. CDR3 nucleotides: TGCAGTGCTAGAAACCGGGACGAATGGAGATTC.

This clonotype appeared many times. Here the CDR3 reads CASSQPDRPNTGELFF. DNA of the CDR3: TGCGCCAGCAGCCAGCCAGACAGGCCGAACACCGGGGAGCTGTTTTTT. This chain joins TRBV5-1 and TRBJ2-2; D is possibly TRBD1 (6 bases). The CDR3 runs 16 residues. In germline, CDR1 is SGHRS, CDR2 YFSETQ. The ends were cut back, 4 bases at V and 0 bases at J, with 13 bases in the middle.

This clonotype was found many times. The chain carries TRBV5-1 and TRBJ1-6; D ambiguous. The CDR3 extends over 15 amino acids. Trimming shortened V by 1 base and J by 0 bases, and 5 bases separated the two germline ends. CDR1 SGHRS and CDR2 YFSETQ come from the germline V gene. This CDR3 reads CASSLPSSYNSPLHF. CDR3 nucleotides: TGCGCCAGCAGCTTGCCCAGCTCCTATAATTCACCCCTCCACTTT.

This clonotype occurred many times. The chain couples TRBV29-1 to TRBJ1-5; no clear D. The germline V gene encodes CDR1 SQVTM and CDR2 ANQGSEA. V lost 1 base and J lost 7, with 11 bases in between. The CDR3 is 13 amino acids. CDR3 sequence (DNA): TGCAGCGTTGAAGGGACCCCTGGGCAGCCCCAGCATTTT. Protein: CSVEGTPGQPQHF.

There are many counts of this clonotype. The gene calls are TRBV5-1 and TRBJ1-1; tentatively, D is TRBD1 (6 bases). Deletions cut 4 bases from V and 4 bases from J, with 11 bases between. Germline values: CDR1 SGHRS, CDR2 YFSETQ. There are 13 residues in the CDR3. The CDR3 reads CASSLQGGTEAFF. In nucleotides, the CDR3 is TGCGCCAGCAGCCTACAGGGTGGCACTGAAGCTTTCTTT.

At least ten counts were recorded for this clonotype. This chain uses TRBV7-2 with TRBJ1-1, with 7 bases fitting TRBD1. Germline lookup yields CDR1 SGHTA and CDR2 FQGNSA. This CDR3 is 15 amino acids long. J gave up 0 bases and V 7 bases, and 8 bases lay outside the gene matches. CDR3: CASNTGVGMNTEAFF. The CDR3 DNA is TGTGCCAGCAACACAGGGGTGGGGATGAACACTGAAGCTTTCTTT. Looking up the rest from reference TRBV7-2 and TRBJ1-1 gives the full variable domain: GAGVSQSPSNKVTEKGKDVELRCDPISGHTALYWYRQSLGQGLEFLIYFQGNSAPDKSGLPSDRFSAERTGGSVSTLTIQRTQQEDSAVYLCASNTGVGMNTEAFFGQGTRLTVV.

This clonotype has a count of ten or more. The chain recombines TRBV12-3 or TRBV12-4 with TRBJ1-1; 9 bases agree with TRBD1. CDR3 length: 13 amino acids. The junction had 2 bases not matched to a gene; V was cut back by 8 bases and J by 1 base. CDR3 in amino acids: CASGGQGNTEAFF. DNA of the CDR3: TGTGCCAGCGGGGGACAGGGGAACACTGAAGCTTTCTTT.

This clonotype was observed at least ten times. This chain uses TRBV5-1 with TRBJ1-2, with 7 positions matching TRBD1. The germline V gene has CDR1 SGHRS and CDR2 YFSETQ. The J segment lost 5 bases and the V segment lost 4 bases, leaving 17 bases of the junction unmatched. This CDR3 comprises 17 residues. The CDR3 DNA reads TGCGCCAGCAGCCTGCCCGGGGGGGGACAGCGGAGGTATGGCTACACCTTC. This sequence encodes CASSLPGGGQRRYGYTF.

In its sample, this clonotype was seen many times. V and J are TRBV6-5 and TRBJ2-5; D gene ambiguous. Between the trimmed V and J ends, which lost 9 bases and 2 bases, there was a span of 13 bases. Germline loops: CDR1 MNHEY, CDR2 SVGAGI. The CDR3 is made up of 13 amino acids. The CDR3 sequence: CARVFRLQETQYF. DNA of the CDR3: TGTGCCAGAGTTTTCCGGCTTCAAGAGACCCAGTACTTC.

This chain joins TRBV20-1 and TRBJ2-7; 9 bases match TRBD2. Per the germline V gene, CDR1 is DFQATT and CDR2 is SNEGSKA (reference sequence). The CDR3 length is 15 residues. With V trimmed by 3 bases and J by 2 bases, 8 bases remained unmatched. The DNA of the CDR3 is TGCAGTGCTAGGGGAGCGGGGGGCAAAACCTACGAGCAGTACTTC. Translation: CSARGAGGKTYEQYF.

This clonotype showed up many times. The chain carries TRBV20-1 and TRBJ1-2, with a possible D match to TRBD1 (5 bases). The V gene's germline CDR1 is DFQATT and CDR2 SNEGSKA (reference sequence). The CDR3 spans 13 residues. Trimming stripped 7 bases from V and 4 bases from J, with 16 bases between. The CDR3 bases are TGCAGTGTTCGTACCGGGGCCGTCTATGGCTACACCTTC. It yields the protein CSVRTGAVYGYTF.

This clonotype was observed at least ten times. The CDR3 coding sequence is TGTGCCAGCAGCTTACTAGCGGGGGTCACAGATACGCAGTATTTT. Translation: CASSLLAGVTDTQYF. This chain connects TRBV7-2 to TRBJ2-3, with 10 bases identical to TRBD2. Germline values: CDR1 SGHTA, CDR2 FQGNSA. The CDR3 runs to 15 residues. The V and J ends lost 2 bases and 2 bases, in that order; junction bases with no gene match: 1.

This clonotype has a count of ten or more. The chain employs TRBV12-3 or TRBV12-4 and TRBJ2-1; D is possibly TRBD1 or TRBD2 (7 bases each). The V gene lost 6 bases and the J gene lost 5 bases, with 11 bases spanning the gap. The CDR3 length is 13 residues. For the CDR3, the DNA is TGTGCCAGCAGGTCAGGGGGGGACAATGAGCAGTTCTTC. Translating gives CASRSGGDNEQFF.